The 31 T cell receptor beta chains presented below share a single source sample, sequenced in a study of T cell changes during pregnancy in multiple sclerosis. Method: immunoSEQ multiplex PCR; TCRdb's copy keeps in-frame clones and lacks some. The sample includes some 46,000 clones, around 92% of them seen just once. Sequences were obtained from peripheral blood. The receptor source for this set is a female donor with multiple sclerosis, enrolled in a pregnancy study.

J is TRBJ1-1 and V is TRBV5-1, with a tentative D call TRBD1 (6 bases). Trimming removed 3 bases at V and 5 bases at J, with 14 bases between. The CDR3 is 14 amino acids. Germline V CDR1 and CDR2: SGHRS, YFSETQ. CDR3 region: CASSSGAYTTEAFF. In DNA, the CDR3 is TGCGCCAGCAGCTCGGGGGCCTACACGACTGAAGCTTTCTTT. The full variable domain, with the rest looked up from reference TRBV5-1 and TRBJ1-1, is KAGVTQTPRYLIKTRGQQVTLSCSPISGHRSVSWYQQTPGQGLQFLFEYFSETQRNKGNFPGRFSGRQFSNSRSEMNVSTLELGDSALYLCASSSGAYTTEAFFGQGTRLTVV.

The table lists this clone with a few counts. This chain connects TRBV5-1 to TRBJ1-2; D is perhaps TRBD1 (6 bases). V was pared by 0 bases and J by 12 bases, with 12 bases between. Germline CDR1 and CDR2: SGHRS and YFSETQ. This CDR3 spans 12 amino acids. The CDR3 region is CASSLGSGAHTF. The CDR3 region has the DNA TGCGCCAGCAGCTTGGGTTCAGGGGCCCACACCTTC. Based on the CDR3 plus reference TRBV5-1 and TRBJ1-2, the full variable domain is KAGVTQTPRYLIKTRGQQVTLSCSPISGHRSVSWYQQTPGQGLQFLFEYFSETQRNKGNFPGRFSGRQFSNSRSEMNVSTLELGDSALYLCASSLGSGAHTFGSGTRLTVV.

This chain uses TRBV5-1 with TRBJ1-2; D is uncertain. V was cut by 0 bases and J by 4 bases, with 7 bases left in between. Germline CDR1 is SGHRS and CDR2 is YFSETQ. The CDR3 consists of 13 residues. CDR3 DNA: TGCGCCAGCAGCTTGGAGCAAGCCTATGGCTACACCTTC. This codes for CASSLEQAYGYTF.

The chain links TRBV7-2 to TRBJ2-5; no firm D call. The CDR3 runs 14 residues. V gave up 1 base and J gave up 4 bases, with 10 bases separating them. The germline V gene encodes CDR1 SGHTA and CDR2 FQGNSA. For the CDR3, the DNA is TGTGCCAGCAGCTTAGTTCCAGTTCGAGAGACCCAGTACTTC. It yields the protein CASSLVPVRETQYF.

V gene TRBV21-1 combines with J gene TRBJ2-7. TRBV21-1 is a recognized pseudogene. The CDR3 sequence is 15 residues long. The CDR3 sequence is CASSKAQMGVYEQYF. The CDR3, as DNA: TGTGCCAGCAGCAAAGCCCAGATGGGGGTCTACGAGCAGTACTTC.

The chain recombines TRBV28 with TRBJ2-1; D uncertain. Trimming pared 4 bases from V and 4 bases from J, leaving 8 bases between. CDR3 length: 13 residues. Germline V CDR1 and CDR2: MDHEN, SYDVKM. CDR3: CASSSGPYNEQFF. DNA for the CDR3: TGTGCCAGCAGTTCCGGGCCTTACAATGAGCAGTTCTTC. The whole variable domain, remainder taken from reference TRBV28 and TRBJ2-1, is DVKVTQSSRYLVKRTGEKVFLECVQDMDHENMFWYRQDPGLGLRLIYFSYDVKMKEKGDIPEGYSVSREKKERFSLILESASTNQTSMYLCASSSGPYNEQFFGPGTRLTVL.

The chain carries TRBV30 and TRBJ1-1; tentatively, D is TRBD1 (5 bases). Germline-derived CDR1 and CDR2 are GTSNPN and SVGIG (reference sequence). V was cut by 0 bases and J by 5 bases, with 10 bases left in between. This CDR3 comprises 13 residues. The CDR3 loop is CAWSVGDRTEAFF. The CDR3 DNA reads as TGTGCCTGGAGTGTGGGGGATAGGACTGAAGCTTTCTTT.

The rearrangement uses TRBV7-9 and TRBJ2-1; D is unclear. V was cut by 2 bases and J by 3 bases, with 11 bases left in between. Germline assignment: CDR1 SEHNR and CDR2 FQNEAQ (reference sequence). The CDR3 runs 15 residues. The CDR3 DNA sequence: TGTGCCAGCAGCTTACTAGAAGGATTCTACAATGAGCAGTTCTTC. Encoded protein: CASSLLEGFYNEQFF.

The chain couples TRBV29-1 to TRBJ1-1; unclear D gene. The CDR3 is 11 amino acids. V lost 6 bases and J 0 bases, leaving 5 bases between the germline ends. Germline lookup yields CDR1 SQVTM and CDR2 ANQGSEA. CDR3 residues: CSVSMNTEAFF. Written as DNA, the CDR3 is TGCAGCGTATCGATGAACACTGAAGCTTTCTTT. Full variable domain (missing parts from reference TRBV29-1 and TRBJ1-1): SAVISQKPSRDICQRGTSLTIQCQVDSQVTMMFWYRQQPGQSLTLIATANQGSEATYESGFVIDKFPISRPNLTFSTLTVSNMSPEDSSIYLCSVSMNTEAFFGQGTRLTVV.

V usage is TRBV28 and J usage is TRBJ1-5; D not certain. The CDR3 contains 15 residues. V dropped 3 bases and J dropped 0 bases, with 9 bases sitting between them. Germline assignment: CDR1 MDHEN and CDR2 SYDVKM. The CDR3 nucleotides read TGTGCCAGCAGTTTGGCCGGGTATAGCAATCAGCCCCAGCATTTT. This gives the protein CASSLAGYSNQPQHF.

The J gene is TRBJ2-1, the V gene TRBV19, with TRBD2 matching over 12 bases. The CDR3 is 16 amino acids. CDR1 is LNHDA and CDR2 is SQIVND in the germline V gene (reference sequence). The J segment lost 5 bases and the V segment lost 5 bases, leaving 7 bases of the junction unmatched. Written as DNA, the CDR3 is TGTGCCAGTAGTGCCCAAGGACTAGCGGGGCACAATGAGCAGTTCTTC. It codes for CASSAQGLAGHNEQFF.

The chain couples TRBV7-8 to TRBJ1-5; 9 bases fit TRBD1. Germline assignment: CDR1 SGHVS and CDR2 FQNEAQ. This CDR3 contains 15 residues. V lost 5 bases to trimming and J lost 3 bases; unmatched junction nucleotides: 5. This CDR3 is CASSRTGVLNQPQHF. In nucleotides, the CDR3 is TGTGCCAGCAGCCGGACAGGGGTTCTCAATCAGCCCCAGCATTTT.

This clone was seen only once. DNA for the CDR3: TGTGCCAGCAGCGCGCTCTGGCCCGGGGAGCTGTTTTTT. Protein sequence: CASSALWPGELFF. The rearrangement links TRBV9 to TRBJ2-2; D gene uncertain. This CDR3 contains 13 residues. V was pared by 3 bases and J by 6 bases, with 9 bases between. Germline V gene data show CDR1 as SGDLS and CDR2 as YYNGEE.

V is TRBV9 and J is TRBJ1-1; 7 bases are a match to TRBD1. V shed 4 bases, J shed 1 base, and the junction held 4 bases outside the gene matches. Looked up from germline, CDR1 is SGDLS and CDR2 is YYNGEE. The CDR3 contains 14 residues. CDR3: CASSFWTGNTEAFF. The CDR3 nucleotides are TGTGCCAGCAGCTTCTGGACAGGGAACACTGAAGCTTTCTTT.

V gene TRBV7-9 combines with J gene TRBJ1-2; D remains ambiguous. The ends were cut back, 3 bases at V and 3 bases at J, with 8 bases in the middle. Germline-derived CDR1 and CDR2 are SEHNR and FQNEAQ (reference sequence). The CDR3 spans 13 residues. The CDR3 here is CASSLGLHYGYTF. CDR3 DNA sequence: TGTGCCAGCAGCTTGGGTTTGCACTATGGCTACACCTTC.

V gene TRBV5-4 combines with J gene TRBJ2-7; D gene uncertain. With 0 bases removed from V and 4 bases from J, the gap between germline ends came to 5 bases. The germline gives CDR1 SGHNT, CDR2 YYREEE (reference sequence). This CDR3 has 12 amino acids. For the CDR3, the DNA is TGTGCCAGCAGCTTGGACGGTTACGAGCAGTACTTC. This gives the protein CASSLDGYEQYF.

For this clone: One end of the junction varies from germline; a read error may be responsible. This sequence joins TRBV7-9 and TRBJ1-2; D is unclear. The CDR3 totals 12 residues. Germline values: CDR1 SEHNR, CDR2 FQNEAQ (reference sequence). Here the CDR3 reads CASSLVSGGYTF. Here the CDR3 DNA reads TGTGCCAGCAGTTTAGTGAGTGGCGGCTACACCTTC.

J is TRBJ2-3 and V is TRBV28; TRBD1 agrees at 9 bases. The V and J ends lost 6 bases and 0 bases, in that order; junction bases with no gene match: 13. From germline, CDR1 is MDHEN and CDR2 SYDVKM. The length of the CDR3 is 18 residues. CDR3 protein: CASRKTGGLVTSTDTQYF. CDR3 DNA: TGTGCCAGCAGAAAGACAGGGGGATTAGTGACGAGCACAGATACGCAGTATTTT. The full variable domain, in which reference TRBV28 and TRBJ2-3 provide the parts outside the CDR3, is DVKVTQSSRYLVKRTGEKVFLECVQDMDHENMFWYRQDPGLGLRLIYFSYDVKMKEKGDIPEGYSVSREKKERFSLILESASTNQTSMYLCASRKTGGLVTSTDTQYFGPGTRLTVL.

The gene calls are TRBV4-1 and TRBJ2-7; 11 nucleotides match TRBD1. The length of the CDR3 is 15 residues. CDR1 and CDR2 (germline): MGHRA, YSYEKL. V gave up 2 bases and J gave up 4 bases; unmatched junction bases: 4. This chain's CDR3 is CASSQPGQGVYEQYF. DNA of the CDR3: TGCGCCAGCAGCCAACCGGGACAGGGGGTATACGAGCAGTACTTC.

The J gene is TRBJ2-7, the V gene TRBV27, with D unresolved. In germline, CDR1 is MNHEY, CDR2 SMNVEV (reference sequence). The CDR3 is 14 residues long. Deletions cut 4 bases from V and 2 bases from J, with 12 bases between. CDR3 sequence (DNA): TGTGCCAGCAGTTCCGCCTTGGGAACCTACGAGCAGTACTTC. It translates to CASSSALGTYEQYF.

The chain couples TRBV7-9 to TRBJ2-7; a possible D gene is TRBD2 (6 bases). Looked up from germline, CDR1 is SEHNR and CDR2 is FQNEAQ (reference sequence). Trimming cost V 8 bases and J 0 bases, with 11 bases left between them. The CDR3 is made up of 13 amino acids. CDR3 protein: CASCIAVSYEQYF. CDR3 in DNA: TGTGCCAGCTGCATAGCGGTCTCCTACGAGCAGTACTTC.

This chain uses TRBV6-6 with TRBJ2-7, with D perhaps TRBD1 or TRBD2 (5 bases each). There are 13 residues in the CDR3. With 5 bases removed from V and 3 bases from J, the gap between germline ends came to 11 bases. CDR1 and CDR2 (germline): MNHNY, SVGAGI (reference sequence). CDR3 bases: TGTGCCAGCAGTAGGGACCCCAGCTACGAGCAGTACTTC. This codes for CASSRDPSYEQYF.

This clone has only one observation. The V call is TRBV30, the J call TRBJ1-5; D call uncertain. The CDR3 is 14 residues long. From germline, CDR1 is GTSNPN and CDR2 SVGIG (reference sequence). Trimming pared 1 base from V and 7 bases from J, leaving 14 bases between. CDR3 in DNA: TGTGCCTGGAGTGGTAGAGGTGATCGACAGCCCCAGCATTTT. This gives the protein CAWSGRGDRQPQHF.

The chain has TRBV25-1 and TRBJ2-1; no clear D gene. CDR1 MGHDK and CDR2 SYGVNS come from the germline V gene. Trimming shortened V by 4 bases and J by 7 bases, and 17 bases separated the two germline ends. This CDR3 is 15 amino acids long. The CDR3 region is CASSAFSTIGNEQFF. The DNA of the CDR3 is TGTGCCAGCAGTGCTTTCTCTACAATTGGGAATGAGCAGTTCTTC.

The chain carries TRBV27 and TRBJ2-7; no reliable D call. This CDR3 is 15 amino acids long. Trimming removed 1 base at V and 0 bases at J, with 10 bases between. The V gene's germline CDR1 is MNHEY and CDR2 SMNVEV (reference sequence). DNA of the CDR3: TGTGCCAGCAGTTTATACCCCGGTAGCTCCTACGAGCAGTACTTC. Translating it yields CASSLYPGSSYEQYF.

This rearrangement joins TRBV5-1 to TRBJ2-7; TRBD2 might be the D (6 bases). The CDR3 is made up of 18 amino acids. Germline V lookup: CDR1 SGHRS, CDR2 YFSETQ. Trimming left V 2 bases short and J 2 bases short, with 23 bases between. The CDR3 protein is CASSFRGNDFTETYEQYF. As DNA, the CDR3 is TGCGCCAGCAGCTTTCGGGGGAACGACTTCACAGAGACCTACGAGCAGTACTTC.

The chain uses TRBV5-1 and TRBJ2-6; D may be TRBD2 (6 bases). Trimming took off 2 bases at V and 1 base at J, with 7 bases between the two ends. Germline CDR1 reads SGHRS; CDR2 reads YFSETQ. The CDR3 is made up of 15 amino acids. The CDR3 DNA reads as TGCGCCAGCAGCTTCGGGGGTTCTGGGGCCAACGTCCTGACTTTC. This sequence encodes CASSFGGSGANVLTF.

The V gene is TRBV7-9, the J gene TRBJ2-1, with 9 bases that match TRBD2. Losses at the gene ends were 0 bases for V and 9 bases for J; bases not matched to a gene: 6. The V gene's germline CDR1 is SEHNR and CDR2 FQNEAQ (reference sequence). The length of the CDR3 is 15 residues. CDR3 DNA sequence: TGTGCCAGCAGCTTAGCGCGGGAGGGGGAGAGTGAGCAGTTCTTC. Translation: CASSLAREGESEQFF.

The CDR3 reads CASSLAAAGIYEQYF. The CDR3 DNA sequence: TGCGCCAGCAGCTTGGCCGCGGCAGGGATCTACGAGCAGTACTTC. This chain uses TRBV5-1 with TRBJ2-7; TRBD1 is a possible D gene (5 bases). The germline V gene encodes CDR1 SGHRS and CDR2 YFSETQ. CDR3 length equals 15 residues. Trimming removed 0 bases from V and 3 bases from J, with 13 bases in between.

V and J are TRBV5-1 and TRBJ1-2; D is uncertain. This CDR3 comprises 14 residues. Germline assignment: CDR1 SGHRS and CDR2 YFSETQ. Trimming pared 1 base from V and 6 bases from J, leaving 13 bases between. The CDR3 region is CASSLLGFEDGYTF. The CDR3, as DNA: TGCGCCAGCAGCTTGCTAGGGTTTGAGGATGGCTACACCTTC. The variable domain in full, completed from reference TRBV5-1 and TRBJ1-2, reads KAGVTQTPRYLIKTRGQQVTLSCSPISGHRSVSWYQQTPGQGLQFLFEYFSETQRNKGNFPGRFSGRQFSNSRSEMNVSTLELGDSALYLCASSLLGFEDGYTFGSGTRLTVV.

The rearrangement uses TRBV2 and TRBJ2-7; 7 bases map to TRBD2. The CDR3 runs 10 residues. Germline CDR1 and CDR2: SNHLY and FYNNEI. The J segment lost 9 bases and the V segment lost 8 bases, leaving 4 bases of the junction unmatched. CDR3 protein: CASGEGRQYF. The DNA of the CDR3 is TGTGCCAGCGGGGAGGGTAGGCAGTACTTC.